The 14 T cell receptor beta chains listed next were all sequenced from one sample in a study of shared clonotypes between healthy human individuals. Measured with immunoSEQ multiplex PCR; TCRdb has only the in-frame clones, and not every one. This sample has some 2,000,000 clones; over 85% occur once, and the top ten carry about 1.1%. CD45RO-negative CD8 cells positively selected for CCR7 made up the naive population, which excluded terminally differentiated effector memory CD45RA+ cells. Sequenced material: naive CD8+ T cells sorted from blood. These receptor sequences come from a young man in good health.

On this clone itself: The junction departs from germline at one end; a sequencing error may be responsible. At the DNA level, this CDR3 is encoded by other sequences in the same sample as well. This chain connects TRBV5-6 to TRBJ2-7; a weak D match, TRBD2 (6 bases). In germline, CDR1 is SGHDT, CDR2 YYEEEE. The CDR3 consists of 16 residues. Written as DNA, the CDR3 is TGTGCCAGCAGCTCCGGATGGGGACTTCTCTCCTACGAGCAGTACTTT. It yields the protein CASSSGWGLLSYEQYF. Full variable domain (missing parts from reference TRBV5-6 and TRBJ2-7): DAGVTQSPTHLIKTRGQQVTLRCSPKSGHDTVSWYQQALGQGPQFIFQYYEEEERQRGNFPDRFSGHQFPNYSSELNVNALLLGDSALYLCASSSGWGLLSYEQYFGPGTRLTVT.

This sequence joins TRBV5-8 and TRBJ2-3, with TRBD2 as a possible D gene (6 bases). This CDR3 has 16 amino acids. The germline V gene encodes CDR1 SGHTS and CDR2 YDEGEE. Trimming took 4 bases from V and 3 from J, leaving 18 bases between them. Written as DNA, the CDR3 is TGTGCCAGCAGCCCGATCATGGGGAGCGGGACAGATACGCAGTATTTT. Amino acid sequence: CASSPIMGSGTDTQYF.

The V call is TRBV27, the J call TRBJ1-5, with 9 bases that match TRBD1. The CDR3 runs to 14 residues. With 6 bases clipped from V and 5 bases from J, the junction kept 5 bases outside the gene matches. Germline CDR1 is MNHEY and CDR2 is SMNVEV (reference sequence). CDR3 sequence: CASSDRGGDQPQHF. CDR3 DNA: TGTGCCAGCAGCGACAGGGGGGGGGATCAGCCCCAGCATTTT.

Details on this clone: Relative to the germline gene, one junction end is altered; a read error may explain this. CDR3 DNA: TGTGCCATCAGAGAGTTAGGGACGGTCTATGGCTACACCTTC. Translated, it gives CAIRELGTVYGYTF. The chain joins TRBV10-3 to TRBJ1-2; D possibly corresponds to TRBD1 (5 bases). Germline V gene data show CDR1 as ENHRY and CDR2 as SYGVKD. The CDR3 is 14 amino acids.

This clone was observed a single time. V is TRBV28 and J is TRBJ2-3, with D maybe TRBD2 (6 bases). The CDR3 spans 15 residues. Germline V gene data show CDR1 as MDHEN and CDR2 as SYDVKM. Trimming stripped 6 bases from V and 0 bases from J, with 13 bases between. The CDR3: CASSWRTTSTDTQYF. The CDR3 DNA reads TGTGCCAGCAGCTGGCGGACTACGAGCACAGATACGCAGTATTTT.

This rearrangement joins TRBV7-2 to TRBJ2-5, with 8 bases identical to TRBD2. The length of the CDR3 is 18 residues. Per the germline V gene, CDR1 is SGHTA and CDR2 is FQGNSA. V dropped 3 bases and J dropped 0; count of bases not matched to a gene: 12. The CDR3 reads CASSLGLAGPWYQETQYF. In DNA, the CDR3 is TGTGCCAGCAGCTTGGGGCTAGCGGGCCCTTGGTACCAAGAGACCCAGTACTTC. The entire variable domain, with the rest obtained from reference TRBV7-2 and TRBJ2-5, is as follows: GAGVSQSPSNKVTEKGKDVELRCDPISGHTALYWYRQSLGQGLEFLIYFQGNSAPDKSGLPSDRFSAERTGGSVSTLTIQRTQQEDSAVYLCASSLGLAGPWYQETQYFGPGTRLLVL.

The CDR3 DNA sequence: TGTGCCTGGATTGGGGGAGGGTACAATGAGCAGTTCTTC. Residues: CAWIGGGYNEQFF. The chain combines TRBV30 with TRBJ2-1, with 7 bases identical to TRBD2. This CDR3 spans 13 amino acids. The V and J ends lost 4 bases and 4 bases, in that order; junction bases with no gene match: 4. Germline CDR1 GTSNPN, CDR2 SVGIG (reference sequence).

The sample holds one count of this clone. This same CDR3 is encoded by further DNA sequences in the sample. The chain employs TRBV7-8 and TRBJ2-7; a possible D gene is TRBD1 (6 bases). This CDR3 has 15 amino acids. Germline CDR1 is SGHVS and CDR2 is FQNEAQ. With 1 base removed from V and 2 bases from J, the gap between germline ends came to 12 bases. The CDR3 loop reads CASSLVAGAAYEQYF. The CDR3 DNA reads as TGTGCCAGCAGCTTAGTAGCAGGGGCGGCCTACGAGCAGTACTTC.

This clone appeared once. The chain recombines TRBV7-9 with TRBJ1-1; the D gene is possibly TRBD1 (5 bases). Germline assignment: CDR1 SEHNR and CDR2 FQNEAQ (reference sequence). The CDR3 is 15 residues long. V was trimmed by 5 bases and J by 6 bases, leaving 19 bases between them. The DNA of the CDR3 is TGTGCCAGCAGCACACACACGTCAGGGTTCCCTGAAGCTTTCTTT. This encodes CASSTHTSGFPEAFF.

This chain connects TRBV12-5 to TRBJ2-3; D is ambiguous. V lost 5 bases and J 5 bases, leaving 8 bases between the germline ends. Per germline, CDR1 LGHNT and CDR2 FRNRAP. This CDR3 has 12 residues. The CDR3 sequence is CASGGDLDTQYF. The CDR3 DNA follows: TGTGCTAGTGGTGGGGATTTAGATACGCAGTATTTT. Full variable domain (missing parts from reference TRBV12-5 and TRBJ2-3): DARVTQTPRHKVTEMGQEVTMRCQPILGHNTVFWYRQTMMQGLELLAYFRNRAPLDDSGMPKDRFSAEMPDATLATLKIQPSEPRDSAVYFCASGGDLDTQYFGPGTRLTVL.

This clone was found once. V is TRBV10-3 and J is TRBJ2-1; 7 bases map to TRBD2. J was trimmed by 5 bases and V by 3 bases; bases with no gene match: 4. CDR3 length: 14 residues. Germline V gives CDR1 ENHRY, CDR2 SYGVKD. The CDR3 bases are TGTGCCATCAGTGACGGCGGGAGCCACAATGAGCAGTTCTTC. Encoded protein: CAISDGGSHNEQFF.

Notes on this clone: Other DNA variants within this sample encode the same CDR3. The chain combines TRBV5-4 with TRBJ2-7; TRBD2 matches 7 bases. The J segment lost 0 bases and the V segment lost 0 bases, leaving 3 bases of the junction unmatched. Germline lookup yields CDR1 SGHNT and CDR2 YYREEE (reference sequence). This CDR3 has 15 residues. CDR3 sequence reads: CASSLGGGSSYEQYF. CDR3 sequence (DNA): TGTGCCAGCAGCTTGGGGGGAGGGAGCTCCTACGAGCAGTACTTC.

The rearrangement links TRBV7-9 to TRBJ2-3, with 7 bases aligning to TRBD2. CDR3 length: 15 residues. J lost 1 base, V lost 1 base, and 2 bases had no gene match. Per germline, CDR1 SEHNR and CDR2 FQNEAQ (reference sequence). The CDR3 DNA follows: TGTGCCAGCAGCTTAGATGGGGGGGGCACAGATACGCAGTATTTT. This sequence encodes CASSLDGGGTDTQYF.

The chain combines TRBV13 with TRBJ2-3; D remains unclear. V was trimmed by 5 bases and J by 5 bases, leaving 11 bases between them. Germline lookup yields CDR1 PRHDT and CDR2 FYEKMQ (reference sequence). CDR3 length: 13 amino acids. CDR3 bases: TGTGCCAGCAGCCCCGGCATGAAAGATACGCAGTATTTT. This codes for CASSPGMKDTQYF.